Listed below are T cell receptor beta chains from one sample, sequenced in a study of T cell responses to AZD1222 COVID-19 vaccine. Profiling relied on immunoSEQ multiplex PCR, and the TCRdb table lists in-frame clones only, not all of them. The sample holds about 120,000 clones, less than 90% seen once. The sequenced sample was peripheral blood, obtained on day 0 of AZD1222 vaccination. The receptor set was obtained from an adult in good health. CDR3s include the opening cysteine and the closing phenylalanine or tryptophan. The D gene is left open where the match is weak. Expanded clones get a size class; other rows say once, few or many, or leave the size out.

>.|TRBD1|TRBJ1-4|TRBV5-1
CASSLDRGRNEKLFF
TGCGCCAGCAGCCTAGACAGGGGGCGTAATGAAAAACTGTTTTTT
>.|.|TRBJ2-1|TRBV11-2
CASSPSVNSYNEQFF
TGTGCCAGCAGCCCTAGCGTTAACTCCTACAATGAGCAGTTCTTC
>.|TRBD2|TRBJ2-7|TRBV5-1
CASSLGEGSGRVEQYF
TGCGCCAGCAGCTTGGGGGAAGGGAGCGGGAGGGTCGAGCAGTACTTC
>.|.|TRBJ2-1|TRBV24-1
CATSDIRLGYNEQFF
TGTGCCACCAGTGACATCAGGTTGGGATACAATGAGCAGTTCTTC
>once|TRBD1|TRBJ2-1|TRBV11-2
CASSLSGTGYNEQFF
TGTGCCAGCAGCTTATCCGGGACAGGGTACAATGAGCAGTTCTTC
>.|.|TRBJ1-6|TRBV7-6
CASSLGGWDNSPLHF
TGTGCCAGCAGCTTAGGGGGCTGGGATAATTCACCCCTCCACTTT
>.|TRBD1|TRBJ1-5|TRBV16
CASSQSGQGDQPQHF
TGTGCCAGCAGCCAATCCGGACAGGGCGATCAGCCCCAGCATTTT
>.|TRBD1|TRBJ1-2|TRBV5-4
CASSQAHRGRDEYYGYTF
TGTGCCAGCAGCCAAGCCCACAGGGGGCGGGACGAATACTATGGCTACACCTTC
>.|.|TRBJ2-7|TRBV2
CASTGQIFYEQYF
TGTGCCAGCACCGGACAGATATTCTACGAGCAGTACTTC
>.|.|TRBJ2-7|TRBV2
CASTGAARGYEQYF
TGTGCCAGCACGGGGGCAGCCCGGGGCTACGAGCAGTACTTC
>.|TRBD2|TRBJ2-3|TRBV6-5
CASSTSGRTDTQYF
TGTGCCAGCAGTACTAGCGGGAGGACAGATACGCAGTATTTT
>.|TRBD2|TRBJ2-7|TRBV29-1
CSVGGSGRFYEQYF
TGCAGCGTTGGGGGTAGCGGGAGGTTCTACGAGCAGTACTTC
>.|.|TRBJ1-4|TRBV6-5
CASSYRGAQEKLFF
TGTGCCAGCAGTTACCGGGGGGCCCAAGAAAAACTGTTTTTT
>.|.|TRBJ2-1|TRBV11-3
CASSPVAGGEQFF
TGTGCCAGCAGCCCCGTGGCCGGTGGTGAGCAGTTCTTC
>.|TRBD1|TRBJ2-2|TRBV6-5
CASRPDRGAGELFF
TGTGCCAGCAGACCCGACAGGGGTGCCGGGGAGCTGTTTTTT
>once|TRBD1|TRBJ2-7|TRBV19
CASVDRVPPYEQYF
TGTGCCAGCGTGGACAGGGTACCCCCCTACGAGCAGTACTTC
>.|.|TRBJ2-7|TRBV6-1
CASSELPGRFREQYF
TGTGCCAGCAGTGAACTACCGGGACGATTTCGCGAGCAGTACTTC
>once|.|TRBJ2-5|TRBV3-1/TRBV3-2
CASSQRGSGETQYF
TGTGCCAGCAGCCAAAGAGGTAGTGGGGAGACCCAGTACTTC
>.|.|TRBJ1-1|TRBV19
CASSPVWLENTEAFF
TGTGCCAGTAGCCCAGTTTGGTTGGAGAACACTGAAGCTTTCTTT
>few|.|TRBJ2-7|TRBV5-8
CASSLTASRSLSYEQYF
TGTGCCAGCAGCTTGACGGCTTCCAGGTCCCTCTCCTACGAGCAGTACTTC
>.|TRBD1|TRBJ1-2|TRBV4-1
CASSVPGTGGVGYTF
TGCGCCAGCAGCGTCCCCGGGACAGGGGGTGTGGGCTACACCTTC
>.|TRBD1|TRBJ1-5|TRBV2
CASSENRGNQPQHF
TGTGCCAGCAGTGAAAACAGGGGAAATCAGCCCCAGCATTTT
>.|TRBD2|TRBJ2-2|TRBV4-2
CASRGLAENTGELFF
TGTGCCAGCAGGGGACTAGCGGAGAACACCGGGGAGCTGTTTTTT
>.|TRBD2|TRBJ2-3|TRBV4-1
CASSQAHLAGADTQYF
TGCGCCAGCAGCCAAGCCCACCTAGCGGGAGCGGATACGCAGTATTTT
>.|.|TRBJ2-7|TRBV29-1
CSVRQGPYEQYF
TGCAGCGTCAGGCAGGGTCCCTACGAGCAGTACTTC
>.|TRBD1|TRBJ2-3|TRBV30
CAWTDTGASTDTQYF
TGTGCCTGGACTGATACAGGGGCTAGCACAGATACGCAGTATTTT
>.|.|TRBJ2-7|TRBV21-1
CASSNVYSGTGSPINEQYF
TGTGCCAGCAGCAATGTTTACTCCGGGACAGGGTCGCCTATAAACGAGCAGTACTTC
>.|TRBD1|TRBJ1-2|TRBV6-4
CASSPGTGNYGYTF
TGTGCCAGCAGCCCCGGGACAGGGAACTATGGCTACACCTTC
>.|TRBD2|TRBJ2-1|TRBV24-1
CATSDPKGLAYEQFF
TGTGCCACCAGTGACCCTAAGGGACTAGCGTACGAGCAGTTCTTC
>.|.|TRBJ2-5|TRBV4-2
CASSQGGLQSEEETQYF
TGTGCCAGCAGCCAAGGAGGACTGCAGTCGGAGGAGGAGACCCAGTACTTC
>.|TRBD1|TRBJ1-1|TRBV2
CASRREQGVSTEAFF
TGTGCCAGCAGACGCGAACAGGGGGTCTCCACTGAAGCTTTCTTT
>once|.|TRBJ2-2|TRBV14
CASSRSAAGELFF
TGTGCCAGCAGTCGTAGCGCCGCCGGGGAGCTGTTTTTT
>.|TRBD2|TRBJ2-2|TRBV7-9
CASTAQAGRGTGELFF
TGTGCCAGCACCGCTCAAGCGGGGAGAGGGACCGGGGAGCTGTTTTTT